Each of the 3 T cell receptor beta chains below was sequenced from the same sample in a study of regulatory T cells in long-lasting Graves disease. Time point noted: newly diagnosed GD, antithyroid drugs for less than 3 months. PBMCs were the source of the RNA used for TCR sequencing. Arm-PCR with iRepertoire HTBI primers amplified the CDR3 regions for these TCR beta libraries. Using its own MiXCR run on the multiplex PCR reads, TCRdb lists one record per CDR3 protein. Of fewer than 500,000 distinct CDR3 sequences in the sample, around 15% were seen once. These same data were also listed under a study on T cells in Graves' hyperthyroidism and ophthalmopathy.

The specimen was peripheral blood mononuclear cells (PBMCs), collected at new diagnosis, from a patient treated with antithyroid drugs. These receptors were taken from a man aged 40-55 years with Graves disease.

A few counts support this clonotype. V and J are TRBV24-1 and TRBJ2-5; 9 bases match TRBD2. V lost 5 bases, J lost 2 bases, and 5 bases stayed unmatched. Germline V gene sequence: CDR1 KGHDR, CDR2 SFDVKD. The CDR3 contains 15 residues. The CDR3 DNA follows: TGTGCCACCAGTGGAGACGCGGGAGGGCAAGAGACCCAGTACTTC. It is translated as CATSGDAGGQETQYF.

This clonotype was observed many times. The V gene is TRBV27, the J gene TRBJ1-5; D may be TRBD1 (5 bases). There are 16 residues in the CDR3. V was trimmed by 7 bases and J by 9 bases, leaving 25 bases between them. Per the germline V gene, CDR1 is MNHEY and CDR2 is SMNVEV (reference sequence). CDR3 residues: CASKPQGLGFVVPQHF. DNA of the CDR3: TGTGCCAGCAAACCGCAGGGACTCGGGTTTGTTGTGCCCCAGCATTTT.

The gene calls are TRBV28 and TRBJ1-1, with 7 bases lining up with TRBD1. Per the germline V gene, CDR1 is MDHEN and CDR2 is SYDVKM. The CDR3 length is 12 residues. Unmatched junction bases numbered 5, after V lost 7 bases and J lost 6 bases. The CDR3 nucleotides are TGTGCCAGCAAGGGGGGGACAGCTGAAGCTTTCTTT. Protein sequence: CASKGGTAEAFF.